A selection of T cell receptor beta chains follows, all from one sample in a study of cytomegalovirus exposure and HLA in healthy donors. Sequencing used immunoSEQ multiplex PCR; TCRdb keeps in-frame clones, though not all of them. The profile shows hundreds of thousands of clones, roughly 87% of them singletons. Material for sequencing was PBMCs. Receptors were obtained from a man between 18 and 35 years old in good health and CMV-seropositive. The CDR3 runs from the conserved cysteine through the conserved F or W. The order of the fields is J gene, clone size, V gene, CDR3 protein. Clone size, where shown, is once, few, many, or a class for clones that have expanded.

>TRBJ1-2|.|TRBV6-1
CASSEAAGWGGSGGYTF
>TRBJ2-1|.|TRBV11-2
CASSFKGYPGYNEQFF
>TRBJ2-7|.|TRBV5-1
CASSLESGYVSYEQYF
>TRBJ2-1|.|TRBV27
CASSFLGTRYNEQFF
>TRBJ2-3|.|TRBV5-1
CASSLDTGTATDTQYF
>TRBJ2-3|.|TRBV5-1
CASKSFLAAQDTQYF
>TRBJ2-7|.|TRBV9
CASSPGQGYEQYF
>TRBJ2-5|.|TRBV5-6
CASSQGLAGQETQYF
>TRBJ2-2|.|TRBV6-5
CASSSLGGRGTGELFF
>TRBJ1-4|.|TRBV7-8
CASSTGPNEKLFF
>TRBJ2-1|.|TRBV11-3
CASSLQGAYNEQFF
>TRBJ1-1|.|TRBV6-1
CASSLLTENTEAFF
>TRBJ2-7|.|TRBV19
CASTPADGPYEQYF
>TRBJ2-7|.|TRBV18
CASSPAVPSSSYEQYF
>TRBJ2-5|once|TRBV13
CASSLLGETQYF
>TRBJ1-2|.|TRBV10-3
CAISESLGGGHGYTF
>TRBJ2-2|once|TRBV5-1
CASSLEWSVTGELFF
>TRBJ2-7|few|TRBV15
CATSSRTGTGYYEQYF
>TRBJ2-1|.|TRBV30
CAWSTGGSYNEQFF
>TRBJ2-7|.|TRBV7-2
CASSSTGTGKYEQYF
>TRBJ2-7|.|TRBV30
CAWSSPGHPYRYEQYF
>TRBJ1-2|.|TRBV27
CASSLSVEGYGHGYTF
>TRBJ1-1|.|TRBV18
CASSQGGEAEAFF
>TRBJ1-2|.|TRBV4-3
CASSLSGEGGYGYTF
>TRBJ1-5|.|TRBV30
CAFRVTGNQPQHF
>TRBJ2-3|once|TRBV5-1
CASSSGTSGRARDTQYF
>TRBJ1-2|.|TRBV4-1
CASSSSGGGYGYTF
>TRBJ1-3|.|TRBV5-4
CASSLGTGSSGNTIYF
>TRBJ2-7|.|TRBV21-1
CASSKGVHEQYF
>TRBJ2-7|.|TRBV11-2
CASSFSREQYF
>TRBJ2-7|.|TRBV15
CATSRDPPGGFSSEQYF
>TRBJ1-2|.|TRBV5-1
CASSLADRGAYGYTF
>TRBJ1-5|.|TRBV6-1
CASSAEQGLGQPQHF
>TRBJ2-7|few|TRBV7-8
CASSPFQGPSYEQYF
>TRBJ1-1|once|TRBV5-1
CASSLVGLEAFF
>TRBJ2-2|.|TRBV5-1
CASSLAQGDTGELFF
>TRBJ2-7|.|TRBV11-2
CASSLVFQHPFSYEQYF
>TRBJ2-1|.|TRBV4-2
CASSFFGGGQEQFF
>TRBJ2-1|.|TRBV27
CASSLGVPPYNEQFF
>TRBJ1-2|.|TRBV6-5
CASSYQTNYGYTF
>TRBJ2-7|.|TRBV2
CASRHRDSYEQYF
>TRBJ2-2|.|TRBV7-7
CASSSTSGPTGELFF
>TRBJ2-1|.|TRBV6-1
CASAADYNEQFF
>TRBJ2-7|.|TRBV19
CASTIRDGAYEQYF
>TRBJ2-7|.|TRBV2
CASRGLVNEQYF
>TRBJ2-7|.|TRBV2
CASSSRLAFYEQYF
>TRBJ2-7|once|TRBV6-5
CASSSRLAGAYEQYF
>TRBJ2-7|.|TRBV27
CASSVRDPIPDEQYF
>TRBJ1-5|.|TRBV15
CATSREQGRGQPQHF
>TRBJ2-7|.|TRBV4-1
CASSQVLPGILSSYEQYF
>TRBJ2-7|.|TRBV5-4
CASSLAGSYEQYF
>TRBJ2-2|.|TRBV5-1
CASSHNREVAGELFF
>TRBJ1-1|.|TRBV10-3
CAISESISNTEAFF
>TRBJ2-3|.|TRBV6-5
CASSYSSGRGDTQYF
>TRBJ2-2|.|TRBV6-5
CASTDGAGELFF